The 19 T cell receptor beta chains below were found in one sample sequenced in a study of control samples from healthy donors and cancer patients. Assay used: immunoSEQ multiplex PCR; TCRdb lists only in-frame clones, some missing. The table records 130,000 or so clones, roughly 84% of them present only once. Sequenced: blood. These receptor sequences come from a man between 45 and 60 years old in good health.

In DNA, the CDR3 is TGCAGCGTTGAAGACACGTACGGGAACTCCTACGAGCAGTACTTC. Its protein product is CSVEDTYGNSYEQYF. The chain employs TRBV29-1 and TRBJ2-7; weak D call: TRBD2 (5 bases). Germline CDR1 SQVTM, CDR2 ANQGSEA. This CDR3 has 15 amino acids. V lost 0 bases and J 0 bases, leaving 12 bases between the germline ends.

This clone is a singleton in its sample. J is TRBJ2-3 and V is TRBV2, with no clear D. The CDR3 is 14 amino acids. CDR1 and CDR2 from the germline V gene are SNHLY and FYNNEI. Trimming cost V 2 bases and J 1 base, with 7 bases left between them. The DNA for the CDR3 is TGTGCCAGCAGTGAACACCAGGGCACAGATACGCAGTATTTT. Translated: CASSEHQGTDTQYF.

The rearrangement joins TRBV30 to TRBJ1-2; TRBD1 aligns across 8 bases. Trimming cost V 8 bases and J 3 bases; bases outside gene matches: 8. The germline V gene has CDR1 GTSNPN and CDR2 SVGIG (reference sequence). The CDR3 length is 13 residues. CDR3 coding DNA: TGTGCCGGGATAACAGGGGGAGACTATGGCTACACCTTC. Encoded protein: CAGITGGDYGYTF. Looking up the rest from reference TRBV30 and TRBJ1-2 gives the full variable domain: SQTIHQWPATLVQPVGSPLSLECTVEGTSNPNLYWYRQAAGRGLQLLFYSVGIGQISSEVPQNLSASRPQDRQFILSSKKLLLSDSGFYLCAGITGGDYGYTFGSGTRLTVV.

V is TRBV5-1 and J is TRBJ1-6; the D gene is possibly TRBD1 (6 bases). Germline CDR1 SGHRS, CDR2 YFSETQ. This CDR3 has 15 residues. V lost 2 bases, J lost 5 bases, and 11 bases lay in between. As DNA, the CDR3 is TGCGCCAGCAGCTTCAGGTCAGGGGATAATTCACCCCTCCACTTT. Protein sequence: CASSFRSGDNSPLHF.

The J gene is TRBJ1-1, the V gene TRBV5-1; 9 bases agree with TRBD1. The germline gives CDR1 SGHRS, CDR2 YFSETQ. The length of the CDR3 is 17 residues. Trimming at V came to 0 bases and at J to 1 base, leaving 7 bases not matched to a gene. CDR3 in amino acids: CASSLGGTGSGNTEAFF. In nucleotides, the CDR3 is TGCGCCAGCAGCTTGGGCGGGACAGGGAGCGGGAACACTGAAGCTTTCTTT. Full variable domain (outside the CDR3, taken from reference TRBV5-1 and TRBJ1-1): KAGVTQTPRYLIKTRGQQVTLSCSPISGHRSVSWYQQTPGQGLQFLFEYFSETQRNKGNFPGRFSGRQFSNSRSEMNVSTLELGDSALYLCASSLGGTGSGNTEAFFGQGTRLTVV.

The chain has TRBV15 and TRBJ1-6; the D is unclear. The CDR3 is made up of 13 amino acids. Trimming took 0 bases from V and 10 from J, leaving 7 bases between them. CDR1 is LNHNV, CDR2 YYDKDF, per germline (reference sequence). The CDR3 sequence: CATSREGDSPLHF. The CDR3 DNA sequence: TGTGCCACCAGCAGAGAGGGAGACTCACCCCTCCACTTT.

This chain joins TRBV4-2 and TRBJ1-5, with 9 bases fitting TRBD1. The germline CDR1 and CDR2 sequences are LGHNA and YNFKEQ. CDR3 size: 15 residues. Trimming took 2 bases from V and 4 from J; bases not matched to a gene: 3. CDR3 nucleotide sequence: TGTGCCAGCAGCCAAAGTGGACAGGGGAATCAGCCCCAGCATTTT. Its translation is CASSQSGQGNQPQHF.

This clone was counted only a few times. Other DNA variants within this sample encode the same CDR3. The chain links TRBV10-3 to TRBJ2-7; D unresolved. This CDR3 has 11 residues. The V gene lost 2 bases and the J gene lost 3 bases, with 2 bases spanning the gap. Germline loops: CDR1 ENHRY, CDR2 SYGVKD. The CDR3: CAISEGYEQYF. The DNA for the CDR3 is TGTGCCATCAGTGAGGGCTACGAGCAGTACTTC.

The chain employs TRBV7-9 and TRBJ2-1, with TRBD2 identical over 7 bases. Germline CDR1 is SEHNR and CDR2 is FQNEAQ (reference sequence). Germline trimming cut 2 bases from V and 9 bases from J; bases unmatched to any gene: 10. The CDR3 loop spans 15 amino acids. The CDR3 DNA is TGTGCCAGCAGCTTACGGGGGGTCGAGGGAAGTGAGCAGTTCTTC. Residues: CASSLRGVEGSEQFF.

The J gene is TRBJ1-2, the V gene TRBV6-2 or TRBV6-3, with 10 nucleotides matching TRBD1. Germline V gene data show CDR1 as MNHEY and CDR2 as SVGEGT. The length of the CDR3 is 14 residues. After removal of 4 bases from V and 8 bases from J, the junction contained 7 bases not matched to a gene. The CDR3 DNA sequence: TGTGCCAGCAGTTGGACAGGGGACAGGGGCGGCTACACCTTC. Its protein product is CASSWTGDRGGYTF.

This rearrangement joins TRBV2 to TRBJ1-2; 8 bases are shared with TRBD1. The CDR3 covers 12 residues. The germline CDR1 and CDR2 sequences are SNHLY and FYNNEI. The J segment lost 4 bases and the V segment lost 6 bases, leaving 1 base of the junction unmatched. The CDR3: CASRDRAYGYTF. CDR3 bases: TGTGCCAGCAGGGACAGGGCCTATGGCTACACCTTC.

The chain combines TRBV7-9 with TRBJ1-4; 11 nucleotides agree with TRBD1. In germline, CDR1 is SEHNR, CDR2 FQNEAQ (reference sequence). The CDR3 is 14 residues long. V shed 5 bases, J shed 8 bases, and the junction held 4 bases outside the gene matches. In DNA, the CDR3 is TGTGCCAGCAGCAGGACAGGGGGCAAAGAAAAACTGTTTTTT. This sequence encodes CASSRTGGKEKLFF.

This chain connects TRBV30 to TRBJ2-1, with no clear D. The CDR3 consists of 14 residues. Trimming took 0 bases from V and 7 from J, leaving 13 bases between them. From germline, CDR1 is GTSNPN and CDR2 SVGIG (reference sequence). Here the CDR3 reads CAWSVGWQPNEQFF. The CDR3 bases are TGTGCCTGGAGTGTTGGTTGGCAACCTAATGAGCAGTTCTTC.

The chain employs TRBV10-2 and TRBJ1-1; TRBD1 is a possible D gene (6 bases). V lost 4 bases and J lost 2, with 20 bases in between. CDR1 is WSHSY and CDR2 is SAAADI in the germline V gene. The CDR3 covers 17 residues. The CDR3 protein is CASSVFLKGQTNTEAFF. CDR3 nucleotides: TGCGCCAGCAGTGTCTTTCTTAAAGGACAGACTAACACTGAAGCTTTCTTT.

The rearrangement joins TRBV27 to TRBJ2-3, with 7 bases that match TRBD2. The CDR3 is made up of 15 amino acids. Per the germline V gene, CDR1 is MNHEY and CDR2 is SMNVEV (reference sequence). The trim removed 5 bases at V and 5 bases at J, leaving 10 bases unmatched. The CDR3 spells CASSPLGGGGDTQYF. DNA for the CDR3: TGTGCCAGCAGTCCTCTGGGCGGGGGTGGAGATACGCAGTATTTT.

The chain carries TRBV7-6 and TRBJ1-3; no clear D gene. The CDR3 contains 16 residues. V lost 1 base, J lost 0 bases, and 10 bases lay in between. In germline, CDR1 is SGHVS, CDR2 FNYEAQ. The CDR3 here is CASSLGAGSSGNTIYF. The CDR3 DNA is TGTGCCAGCAGCTTAGGGGCGGGCAGCTCTGGAAACACCATATATTTT.

Only one count was recorded for this clone. This rearrangement joins TRBV30 to TRBJ2-7; either TRBD1 or TRBD2 may fit D (6 bases each). Trimming removed 2 bases at V and 4 bases at J, with 18 bases between. Germline assignment: CDR1 GTSNPN and CDR2 SVGIG (reference sequence). The CDR3 spans 15 residues. CDR3 sequence: CAWSTRDKFKYEQYF. In nucleotides, the CDR3 is TGTGCCTGGAGTACGCGGGACAAGTTCAAGTACGAGCAGTACTTC.

The gene calls are TRBV6-5 and TRBJ1-2; D gene unclear. The V gene lost 6 bases and the J gene lost 7 bases, with 18 bases spanning the gap. This CDR3 contains 14 residues. Germline V CDR1 and CDR2: MNHEY, SVGAGI. CDR3 loop: CASSSPSGFGGYTF. The CDR3 bases are TGTGCCAGCAGCTCCCCTTCGGGATTCGGTGGCTACACCTTC.

This rearrangement joins TRBV5-6 to TRBJ1-2; a weak D match, TRBD1 (5 bases). Trimming shortened V by 0 bases and J by 5 bases, and 8 bases separated the two germline ends. From germline, CDR1 is SGHDT and CDR2 YYEEEE. The CDR3 has 13 residues. For the CDR3, the DNA is TGTGCCAGCAGCTTGGGGGACTCATATGGCTACACCTTC. Encoded protein: CASSLGDSYGYTF.